This TCR beta chain was sequenced in a study of T cells after yellow fever vaccination. Regarding the study as a whole: After the booster, approximately 96% of CD4 and 75% to 90% of CD8 primary-response clones were re-detected.

Universal primer sites and UMIs were introduced during 5'RACE template-switching synthesis of TCR cDNA. TCRdb processed the 5' RACE reads anew with MiXCR; each CDR3 protein has one entry. The table includes about 69,000 distinct CDR3 sequences, roughly 6% detected once. The J segment lost 4 bases and the V segment lost 4 bases, leaving 14 bases of the junction unmatched. This CDR3 comprises 19 residues. Looked up from germline, CDR1 is SGHAT and CDR2 is FQNNGV. As to this clonotype: Antigen unknown.

The chain recombines TRBV11-2 with TRBJ2-3; TRBD2 aligns across 13 bases. The material sequenced was CD4+ T cells sorted from PBMCs, taken less than 18 days after the first yellow fever vaccination. The clonotype was recovered from a man in his late teens or twenties who received the YFV17D yellow fever vaccine. CDR3 bases: TGTGCCAGCAGCTCATCGACTAGCGGGGGGTCGTTGTGGTCAGATACGCAGTATTTT. Encoded protein: CASSSSTSGGSLWSDTQYF.